This T cell receptor beta chain was identified during a study of blood T cell repertoires in COVID-19. Overall study: From the United States, Italy and Spain came samples of acute and convalescent COVID-19. Sample material is recorded as cDNA or gDNA derived from T cells, B-cell-depleted T cells, or PBMCs.

Original processing methods: Researchers report that nucleated cell counts were estimated from reference gene primer amplification. TCRdb keeps only in-frame clones here, not all; method: immunoSEQ multiplex PCR. V and J calls plus clone size are reproduced from that table; the DNA served to infer D and trimming. The sample gives 160,000 or so clones, around 76% of which show up once; 8% to 9.5% is in the top ten. Trimming cost V 9 bases and J 7 bases; bases outside gene matches: 9. CDR1 is ENHRY and CDR2 is SYGVKD in the germline V gene. CDR3 length: 13 amino acids. The sequenced sample consisted of peripheral blood. This chain links TRBV10-3 with TRBJ2-1; 7 bases align to TRBD1. The sequence was collected from a woman aged 70-85 years with acute or convalescent COVID-19. The CDR3 DNA reads TGTGCCATTGCCGGGACAGAGAAGAATGAGCAGTTCTTC. It encodes CAIAGTEKNEQFF.